This passage covers 14 T cell receptor beta chains from one sample sequenced in a study of neurological immune-mediated disorders. TCRdb fed the 5' RACE reads into MiXCR, producing one record per CDR3 protein. The table records fewer than 40,000 distinct CDR3 sequences, approximately 4.1% of them present only once. Sequenced material: CD4+ T cells from blood. The source is a woman aged 40-49 years in good health.

This clonotype has only a few counts. V usage is TRBV5-1 and J usage is TRBJ1-1; the D is unclear. The CDR3 contains 15 residues. The germline gives CDR1 SGHRS, CDR2 YFSETQ. Trimming cost V 4 bases and J 4 bases, with 17 bases left between them. The chain's CDR3 is CASSAARLGATEAFF. CDR3 nucleotide sequence: TGCGCCAGCAGCGCGGCGCGGTTGGGTGCCACTGAAGCTTTCTTT.

This clonotype was seen at least ten times. CDR3 nucleotide sequence: TGTGCCAGCAAAGGGTCGGGAGGCACTGAAGCTTTCTTT. This gives the protein CASKGSGGTEAFF. The chain couples TRBV3-1 to TRBJ1-1, with D unresolved. This CDR3 has 13 residues. Germline values: CDR1 LGHDT, CDR2 YNNKEL (reference sequence). The V and J ends lost 7 bases and 4 bases respectively, with 13 bases between them.

This clonotype was recorded many times. V is TRBV3-1 and J is TRBJ1-2; no reliable D call. Germline V gives CDR1 LGHDT, CDR2 YNNKEL (reference sequence). V lost 5 bases and J 7 bases, leaving 17 bases between the germline ends. The CDR3 runs to 14 residues. CDR3 DNA sequence: TGTGCCAGCAGCTTAAAGGGTCCAGGTGGTGGCTACACCTTC. Protein sequence: CASSLKGPGGGYTF.

This clonotype was picked up many times. This chain uses TRBV20-1 with TRBJ2-1; D ambiguous. CDR3 length: 13 residues. Germline loops: CDR1 DFQATT, CDR2 SNEGSKA (reference sequence). V lost 0 bases to trimming and J lost 7 bases, with 10 bases between them. Written as DNA, the CDR3 is TGCAGTGCTAGAGAATCTCTGGGGAATGAGCAGTTCTTC. Its protein product is CSARESLGNEQFF.

This clonotype was picked up many times. One end of the junction is discordant with germline, which a read error may explain. V usage is TRBV7-7 and J usage is TRBJ2-2; D is perhaps TRBD1 (5 bases). Per germline, CDR1 SSHAT and CDR2 FNYEAQ (reference sequence). This CDR3 region has 14 residues. The CDR3 here is CASRATGNTGELFF. Written as DNA, the CDR3 is TGTGCTAGCAGAGCTACAGGGAACACCGGGGAGCTGTTTTTT.

This clonotype was recorded at least ten times. V and J are TRBV10-1 and TRBJ1-5; no firm D call. Germline V lookup: CDR1 WNHNN, CDR2 SYGVQD (reference sequence). This CDR3 spans 12 amino acids. V lost 4 bases and J lost 4, with 5 bases in between. This CDR3 is CASSVTNQPQHF. The CDR3 DNA is TGCGCCAGCAGTGTCACAAATCAGCCCCAGCATTTT.

This clonotype was seen repeatedly, ten times or more. The chain uses TRBV12-3 or TRBV12-4 and TRBJ1-1, with D unresolved. The CDR3 runs 13 residues. V was cut by 7 bases and J by 5 bases, with 14 bases left in between. This CDR3 is CASTPWVGTEAFF. For the CDR3, the DNA is TGTGCCAGCACCCCGTGGGTGGGTACTGAAGCTTTCTTT.

This chain links TRBV28 with TRBJ1-5; TRBD1 matches 7 bases. V lost 5 bases, J lost 5 bases, and 18 bases stayed unmatched. The CDR3 is 18 residues long. Looked up from germline, CDR1 is MDHEN and CDR2 is SYDVKM. CDR3 amino acids: CASSPLTGLGSLDQPQHF. CDR3 bases: TGTGCCAGCAGTCCCTTGACAGGGTTAGGCTCGCTGGATCAGCCCCAGCATTTT.

The chain joins TRBV15 to TRBJ2-3, with D perhaps given as TRBD1 or TRBD2 (5 bases each). The CDR3 spans 16 residues. Looked up from germline, CDR1 is LNHNV and CDR2 is YYDKDF (reference sequence). V dropped 1 base and J dropped 3 bases, with 14 bases sitting between them. CDR3 loop: CATSRVGGGKTDTQYF. The CDR3 DNA reads as TGTGCCACCAGCAGAGTCGGTGGGGGAAAAACAGATACGCAGTATTTT.

This clonotype was seen a handful of times. CDR3 sequence reads: CSAVSGSTDTQYF. CDR3 in DNA: TGCAGTGCTGTGTCGGGATCCACAGATACGCAGTATTTT. V is TRBV20-1 and J is TRBJ2-3; D is possibly TRBD2 (5 bases). This CDR3 contains 13 residues. V lost 5 bases to trimming and J lost 2 bases, with 11 bases between them. In germline, CDR1 is DFQATT, CDR2 SNEGSKA (reference sequence).

This clonotype has at least ten counts. The rearrangement joins TRBV30 to TRBJ1-5, with D perhaps TRBD1 (6 bases). Germline CDR1 reads GTSNPN; CDR2 reads SVGIG (reference sequence). V dropped 3 bases and J dropped 3 bases, with 9 bases sitting between them. CDR3 length equals 13 residues. The CDR3 loop reads CAWSTGPNQPQHF. DNA for the CDR3: TGTGCCTGGAGCACAGGGCCCAATCAGCCCCAGCATTTT.

At least ten counts were recorded for this clonotype. The CDR3 coding sequence is TGTGCCAGCAGCGTTACCGGGACAGGGGGGAGTTACGAGCAGTACTTC. This gives the protein CASSVTGTGGSYEQYF. This rearrangement joins TRBV5-6 to TRBJ2-7; 11 bases map to TRBD1. V dropped 4 bases and J dropped 4; count of bases not matched to a gene: 10. This CDR3 region has 16 residues. Germline CDR1 reads SGHDT; CDR2 reads YYEEEE.

This clonotype was recorded many times. The rearrangement uses TRBV5-1 and TRBJ1-5, with D possibly TRBD1 on 5 matching bases. V lost 4 bases and J 2 bases, leaving 7 bases between the germline ends. Germline V gene sequence: CDR1 SGHRS, CDR2 YFSETQ. This CDR3 has 13 amino acids. CDR3 in amino acids: CASSPQGNQPQHF. CDR3 sequence (DNA): TGCGCCAGCAGCCCACAGGGCAATCAGCCCCAGCATTTT.

The table lists this clonotype with many counts. A junction end diverges from the germline sequence, so it may reflect a read error. V is TRBV7-7 and J is TRBJ2-1, with D possibly being TRBD2 (6 bases). From germline, CDR1 is SSHAT and CDR2 FNYEAQ (reference sequence). The CDR3 contains 14 residues. CDR3 sequence (DNA): TGTGCTAGCAGCTTAGGAGGGATTGAGAATGAGCAGTTCTTC. This encodes CASSLGGIENEQFF.